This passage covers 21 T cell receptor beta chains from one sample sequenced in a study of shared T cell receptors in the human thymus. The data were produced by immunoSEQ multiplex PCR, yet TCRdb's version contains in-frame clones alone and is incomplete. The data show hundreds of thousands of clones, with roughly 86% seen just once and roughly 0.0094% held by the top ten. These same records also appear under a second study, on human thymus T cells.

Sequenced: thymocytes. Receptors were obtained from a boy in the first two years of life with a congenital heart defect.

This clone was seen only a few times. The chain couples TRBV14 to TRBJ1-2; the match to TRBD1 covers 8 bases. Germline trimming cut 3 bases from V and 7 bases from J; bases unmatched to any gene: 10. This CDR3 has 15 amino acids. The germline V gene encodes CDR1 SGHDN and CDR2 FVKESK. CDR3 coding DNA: TGTGCCAGCAGCCAGGCCTCAGGGGGCGGAGGTGGCTACACCTTC. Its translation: CASSQASGGGGGYTF. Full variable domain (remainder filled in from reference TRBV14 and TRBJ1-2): EAGVTQFPSHSVIEKGQTVTLRCDPISGHDNLYWYRRVMGKEIKFLLHFVKESKQDESGMPNNRFLAERTGGTYSTLKVQPAELEDSGVYFCASSQASGGGGGYTFGSGTRLTVV.

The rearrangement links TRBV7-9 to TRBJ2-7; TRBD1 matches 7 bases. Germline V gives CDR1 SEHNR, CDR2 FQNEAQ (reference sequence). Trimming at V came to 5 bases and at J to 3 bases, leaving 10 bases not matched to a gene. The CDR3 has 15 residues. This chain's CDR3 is CASSDLTGRYYEQYF. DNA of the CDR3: TGTGCCAGCAGCGACTTGACAGGGCGCTACTACGAGCAGTACTTC.

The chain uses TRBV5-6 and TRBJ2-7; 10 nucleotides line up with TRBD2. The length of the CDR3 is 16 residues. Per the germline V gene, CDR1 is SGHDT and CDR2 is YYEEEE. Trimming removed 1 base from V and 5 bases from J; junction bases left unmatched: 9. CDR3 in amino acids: CASSLKREGQCNEQYF. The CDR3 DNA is TGTGCCAGCAGCTTGAAGCGGGAGGGCCAATGTAACGAGCAGTACTTC. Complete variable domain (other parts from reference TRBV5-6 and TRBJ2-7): DAGVTQSPTHLIKTRGQQVTLRCSPKSGHDTVSWYQQALGQGPQFIFQYYEEEERQRGNFPDRFSGHQFPNYSSELNVNALLLGDSALYLCASSLKREGQCNEQYFGPGTRLTVT.

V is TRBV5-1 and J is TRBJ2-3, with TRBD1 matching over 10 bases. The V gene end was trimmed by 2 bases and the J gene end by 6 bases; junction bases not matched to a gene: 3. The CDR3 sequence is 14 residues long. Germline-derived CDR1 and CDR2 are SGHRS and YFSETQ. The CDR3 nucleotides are TGCGCCAGCAGCTTAGGACAGGGGGGCGATACGCAGTATTTT. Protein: CASSLGQGGDTQYF. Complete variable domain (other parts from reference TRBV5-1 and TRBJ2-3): KAGVTQTPRYLIKTRGQQVTLSCSPISGHRSVSWYQQTPGQGLQFLFEYFSETQRNKGNFPGRFSGRQFSNSRSEMNVSTLELGDSALYLCASSLGQGGDTQYFGPGTRLTVL.

The DNA for the CDR3 is TGTGCCAGCAGGAGGGAACCCGGGAACACTGAAGCTTTCTTT. Translation gives CASRREPGNTEAFF. This chain joins TRBV9 and TRBJ1-1; D is ambiguous. Germline V gene sequence: CDR1 SGDLS, CDR2 YYNGEE. There are 14 residues in the CDR3. V lost 5 bases and J lost 1, with 12 bases in between. Based on the CDR3 plus reference TRBV9 and TRBJ1-1, the full variable domain is DSGVTQTPKHLITATGQRVTLRCSPRSGDLSVYWYQQSLDQGLQFLIQYYNGEERAKGNILERFSAQQFPDLHSELNLSSLELGDSALYFCASRREPGNTEAFFGQGTRLTVV.

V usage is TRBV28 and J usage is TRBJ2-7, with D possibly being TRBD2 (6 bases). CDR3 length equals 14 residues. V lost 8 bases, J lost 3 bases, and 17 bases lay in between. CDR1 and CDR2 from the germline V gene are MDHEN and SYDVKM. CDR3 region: CASESGTDYYEQYF. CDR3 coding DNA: TGTGCCAGCGAATCCGGGACTGATTACTACGAGCAGTACTTC.

This CDR3 is CASSFKRLAGGNGGEQYF. The CDR3 DNA reads TGTGCCAGCAGCTTTAAGAGACTAGCGGGAGGAAATGGTGGCGAGCAGTACTTC. This chain connects TRBV13 to TRBJ2-7; 13 nucleotides agree with TRBD2. V trimming: 3 bases; J trimming: 6 bases; junction bases outside the gene matches: 14. Germline V CDR1 and CDR2: PRHDT, FYEKMQ (reference sequence). CDR3 length: 18 amino acids.

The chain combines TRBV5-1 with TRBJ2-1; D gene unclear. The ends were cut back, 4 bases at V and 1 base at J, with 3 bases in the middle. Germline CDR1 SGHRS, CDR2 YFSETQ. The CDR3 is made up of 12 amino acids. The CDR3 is CASSESYNEQFF. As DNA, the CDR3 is TGCGCCAGCAGCGAGTCCTACAATGAGCAGTTCTTC. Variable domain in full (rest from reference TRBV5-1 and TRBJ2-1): KAGVTQTPRYLIKTRGQQVTLSCSPISGHRSVSWYQQTPGQGLQFLFEYFSETQRNKGNFPGRFSGRQFSNSRSEMNVSTLELGDSALYLCASSESYNEQFFGPGTRLTVL.

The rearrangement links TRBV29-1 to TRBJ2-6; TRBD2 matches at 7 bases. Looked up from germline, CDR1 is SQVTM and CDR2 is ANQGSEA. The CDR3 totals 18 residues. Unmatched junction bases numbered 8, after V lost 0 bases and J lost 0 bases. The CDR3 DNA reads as TGCAGCGTTGAAGAGGGGGGAGGGGCGAGCTCTGGGGCCAACGTCCTGACTTTC. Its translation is CSVEEGGGASSGANVLTF.

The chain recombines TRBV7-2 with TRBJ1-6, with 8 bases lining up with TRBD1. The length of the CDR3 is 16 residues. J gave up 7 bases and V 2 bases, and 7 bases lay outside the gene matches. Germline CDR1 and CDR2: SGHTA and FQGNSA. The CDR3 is CASSLLWDRQNSPLHF. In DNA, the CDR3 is TGTGCCAGCAGCTTACTATGGGACAGGCAAAATTCACCCCTCCACTTT.

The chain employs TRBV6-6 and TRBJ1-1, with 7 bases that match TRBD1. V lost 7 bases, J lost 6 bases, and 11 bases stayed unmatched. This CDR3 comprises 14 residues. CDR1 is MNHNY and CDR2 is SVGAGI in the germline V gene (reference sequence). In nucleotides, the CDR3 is TGTGCCAGCACACCCGACAGGGAGAAGTCTGAAGCTTTCTTT. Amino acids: CASTPDREKSEAFF.

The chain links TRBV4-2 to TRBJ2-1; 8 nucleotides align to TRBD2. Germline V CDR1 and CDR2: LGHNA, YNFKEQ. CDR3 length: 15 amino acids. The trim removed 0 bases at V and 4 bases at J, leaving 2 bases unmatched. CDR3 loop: CASSQDERGYNEQFF. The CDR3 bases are TGTGCCAGCAGCCAAGACGAGCGGGGGTACAATGAGCAGTTCTTC.

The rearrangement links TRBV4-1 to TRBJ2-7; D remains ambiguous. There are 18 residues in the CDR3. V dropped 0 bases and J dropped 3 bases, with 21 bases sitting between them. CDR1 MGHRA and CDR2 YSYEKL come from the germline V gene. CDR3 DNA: TGCGCCAGCAGCCAAGAGAGATCCTCCGGGTTAGCCTACTACGAGCAGTACTTC. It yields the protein CASSQERSSGLAYYEQYF.

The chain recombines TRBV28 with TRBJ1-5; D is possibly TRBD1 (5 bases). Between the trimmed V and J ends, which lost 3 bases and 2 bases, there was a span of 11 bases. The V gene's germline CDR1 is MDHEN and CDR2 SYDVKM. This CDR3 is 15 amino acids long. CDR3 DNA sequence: TGTGCCAGCAGTTTTCCCCCGGGGGGCAATCAGCCCCAGCATTTT. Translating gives CASSFPPGGNQPQHF.

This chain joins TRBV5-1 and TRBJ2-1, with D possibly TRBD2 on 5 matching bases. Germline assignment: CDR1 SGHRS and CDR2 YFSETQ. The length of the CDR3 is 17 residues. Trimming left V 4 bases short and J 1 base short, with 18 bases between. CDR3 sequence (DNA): TGCGCCAGCAGCCCTCACTCAGGACGGGATTCCTACAATGAGCAGTTCTTC. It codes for CASSPHSGRDSYNEQFF.

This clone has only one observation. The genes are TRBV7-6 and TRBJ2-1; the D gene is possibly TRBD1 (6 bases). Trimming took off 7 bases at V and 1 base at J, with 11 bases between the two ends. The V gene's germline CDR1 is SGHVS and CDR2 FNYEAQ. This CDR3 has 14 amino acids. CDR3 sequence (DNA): TGTGCCAGCAACAGGGATGAGTCCTACAATGAGCAGTTCTTC. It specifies CASNRDESYNEQFF.

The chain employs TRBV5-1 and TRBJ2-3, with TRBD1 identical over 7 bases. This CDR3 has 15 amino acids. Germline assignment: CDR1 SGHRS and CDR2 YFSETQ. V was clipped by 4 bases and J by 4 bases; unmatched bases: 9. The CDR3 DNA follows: TGCGCCAGCAGCCAAGAATTAACAGGGGCAGATACGCAGTATTTT. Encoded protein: CASSQELTGADTQYF.

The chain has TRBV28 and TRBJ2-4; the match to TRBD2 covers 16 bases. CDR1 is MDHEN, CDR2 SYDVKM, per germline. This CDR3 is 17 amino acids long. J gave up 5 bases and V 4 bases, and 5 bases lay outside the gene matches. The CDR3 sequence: CASSSGLAGGYENIQYF. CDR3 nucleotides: TGTGCCAGCAGTTCGGGACTAGCGGGAGGGTACGAAAACATTCAGTACTTC. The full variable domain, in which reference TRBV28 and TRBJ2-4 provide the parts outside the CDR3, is DVKVTQSSRYLVKRTGEKVFLECVQDMDHENMFWYRQDPGLGLRLIYFSYDVKMKEKGDIPEGYSVSREKKERFSLILESASTNQTSMYLCASSSGLAGGYENIQYFGAGTRLSVL.

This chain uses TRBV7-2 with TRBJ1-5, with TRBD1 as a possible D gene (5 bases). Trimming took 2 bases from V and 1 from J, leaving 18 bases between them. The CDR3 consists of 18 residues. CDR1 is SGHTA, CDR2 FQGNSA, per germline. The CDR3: CASSLRGGGVGSNQPQHF. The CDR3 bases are TGTGCCAGCAGCTTAAGGGGAGGAGGGGTGGGGAGCAATCAGCCCCAGCATTTT.

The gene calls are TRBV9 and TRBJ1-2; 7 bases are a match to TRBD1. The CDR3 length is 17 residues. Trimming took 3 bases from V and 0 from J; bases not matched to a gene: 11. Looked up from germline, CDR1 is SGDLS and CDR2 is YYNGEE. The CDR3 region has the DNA TGTGCCAGCAGCGCCTTGAACCGGGACAGAGCTAACTATGGCTACACCTTC. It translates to CASSALNRDRANYGYTF.

The CDR3 DNA reads as TGTGCCAGAAGCAAGGGACAGGGCACTGAAGCTTTCTTT. Translating gives CARSKGQGTEAFF. This sequence joins TRBV5-3 and TRBJ1-1, with 9 bases fitting TRBD1. TRBV5-3 is assigned to the ORF class and has an uncertain function. The CDR3 length is 13 residues. Unmatched junction bases numbered 2, after V lost 4 bases and J lost 4 bases.